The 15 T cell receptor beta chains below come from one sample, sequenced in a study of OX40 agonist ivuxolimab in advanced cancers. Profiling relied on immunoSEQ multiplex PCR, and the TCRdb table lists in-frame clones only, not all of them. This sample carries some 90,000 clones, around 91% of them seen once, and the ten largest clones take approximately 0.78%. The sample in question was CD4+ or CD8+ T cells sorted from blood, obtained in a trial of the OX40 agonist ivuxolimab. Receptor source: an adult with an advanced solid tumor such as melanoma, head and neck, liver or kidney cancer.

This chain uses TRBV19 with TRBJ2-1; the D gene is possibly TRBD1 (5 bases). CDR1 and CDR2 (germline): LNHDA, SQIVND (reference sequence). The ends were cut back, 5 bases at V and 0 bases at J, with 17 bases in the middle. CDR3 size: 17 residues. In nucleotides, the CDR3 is TGTGCCAGTAGTCTCAATGTGGGGCGTAGCTCCTACAATGAGCAGTTCTTC. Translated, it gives CASSLNVGRSSYNEQFF. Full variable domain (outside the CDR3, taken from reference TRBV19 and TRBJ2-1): DGGITQSPKYLFRKEGQNVTLSCEQNLNHDAMYWYRQDPGQGLRLIYYSQIVNDFQKGDIAEGYSVSREKKESFPLTVTSAQKNPTAFYLCASSLNVGRSSYNEQFFGPGTRLTVL.

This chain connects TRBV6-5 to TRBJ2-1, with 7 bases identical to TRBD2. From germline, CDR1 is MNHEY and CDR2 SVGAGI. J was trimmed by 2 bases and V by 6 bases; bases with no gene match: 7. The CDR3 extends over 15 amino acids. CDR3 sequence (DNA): TGTGCCAGCAGCCCCCTGAGCGGGACCTACAATGAGCAGTTCTTC. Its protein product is CASSPLSGTYNEQFF.

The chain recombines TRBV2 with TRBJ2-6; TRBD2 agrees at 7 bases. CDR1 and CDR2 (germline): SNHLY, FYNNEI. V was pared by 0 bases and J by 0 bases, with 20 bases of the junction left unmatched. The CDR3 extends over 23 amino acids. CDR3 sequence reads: CASSEALPLLGGQNHSGANVLTF. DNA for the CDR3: TGTGCCAGCAGTGAAGCGCTCCCCCTTTTGGGAGGGCAGAATCACTCTGGGGCCAACGTCCTGACTTTC.

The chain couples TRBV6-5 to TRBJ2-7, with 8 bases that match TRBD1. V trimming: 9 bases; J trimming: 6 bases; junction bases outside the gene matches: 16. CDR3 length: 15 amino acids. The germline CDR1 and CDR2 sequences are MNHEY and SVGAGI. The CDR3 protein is CASCTRAGGGSEQYF. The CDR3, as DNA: TGTGCCAGTTGCACCCGGGCAGGGGGCGGCTCCGAGCAGTACTTC.

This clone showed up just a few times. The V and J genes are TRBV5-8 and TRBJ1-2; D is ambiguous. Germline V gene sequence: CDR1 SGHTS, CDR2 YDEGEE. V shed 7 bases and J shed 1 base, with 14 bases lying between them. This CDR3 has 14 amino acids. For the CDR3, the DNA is TGTGCCAGCGGGCTACGCTCAAATAACTATGGCTACACCTTC. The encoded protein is CASGLRSNNYGYTF.

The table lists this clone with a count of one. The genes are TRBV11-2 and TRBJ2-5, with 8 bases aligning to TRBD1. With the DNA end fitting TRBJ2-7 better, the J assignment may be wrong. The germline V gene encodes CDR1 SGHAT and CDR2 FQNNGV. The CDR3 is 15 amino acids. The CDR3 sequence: CASSARDRNSYEQYF. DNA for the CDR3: TGTGCCAGCAGCGCCCGGGACAGGAACTCCTACGAGCAGTACTTC.

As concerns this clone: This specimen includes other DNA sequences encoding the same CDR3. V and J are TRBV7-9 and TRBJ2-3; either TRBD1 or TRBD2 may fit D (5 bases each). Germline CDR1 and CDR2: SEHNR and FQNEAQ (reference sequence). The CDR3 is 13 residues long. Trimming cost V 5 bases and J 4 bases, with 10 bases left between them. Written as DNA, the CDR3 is TGTGCCAGCAGCCCCCGGGGCCCAGATACGCAGTATTTT. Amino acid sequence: CASSPRGPDTQYF.

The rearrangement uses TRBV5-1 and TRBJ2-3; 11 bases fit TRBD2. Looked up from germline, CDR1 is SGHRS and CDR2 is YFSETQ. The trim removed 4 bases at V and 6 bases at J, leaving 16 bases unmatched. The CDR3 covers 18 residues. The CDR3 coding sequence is TGCGCCAGCAGCCGTAGTCCCCTCCATAGCGGGAGGGCCGATACGCAGTATTTT. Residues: CASSRSPLHSGRADTQYF.

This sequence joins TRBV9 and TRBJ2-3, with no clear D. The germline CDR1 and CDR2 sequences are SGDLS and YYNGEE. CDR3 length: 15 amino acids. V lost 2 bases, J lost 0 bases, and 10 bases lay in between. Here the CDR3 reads CASSVGSYSTDTQYF. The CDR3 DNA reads TGTGCCAGCAGCGTCGGCAGCTACAGCACAGATACGCAGTATTTT.

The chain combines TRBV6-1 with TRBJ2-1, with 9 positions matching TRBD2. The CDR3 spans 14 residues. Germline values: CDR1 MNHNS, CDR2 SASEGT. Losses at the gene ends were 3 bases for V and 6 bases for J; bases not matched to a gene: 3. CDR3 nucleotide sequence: TGTGCCAGCAGTGAGGGACTAGCCGTCAATGAGCAGTTCTTC. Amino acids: CASSEGLAVNEQFF.

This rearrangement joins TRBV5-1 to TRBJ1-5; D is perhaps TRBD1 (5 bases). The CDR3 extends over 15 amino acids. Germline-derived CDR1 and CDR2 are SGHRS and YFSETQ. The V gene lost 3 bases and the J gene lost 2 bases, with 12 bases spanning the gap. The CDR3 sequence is CASSSRGVGNQPQHF. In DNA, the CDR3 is TGCGCCAGCAGCTCGCGGGGGGTCGGCAATCAGCCCCAGCATTTT.

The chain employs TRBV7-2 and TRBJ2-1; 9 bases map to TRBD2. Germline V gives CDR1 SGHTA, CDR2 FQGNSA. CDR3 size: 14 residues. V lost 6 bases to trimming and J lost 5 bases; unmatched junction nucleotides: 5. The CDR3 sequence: CASSSLAGNNEQFF. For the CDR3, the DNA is TGTGCCAGCAGTTCGCTAGCGGGGAACAATGAGCAGTTCTTC.

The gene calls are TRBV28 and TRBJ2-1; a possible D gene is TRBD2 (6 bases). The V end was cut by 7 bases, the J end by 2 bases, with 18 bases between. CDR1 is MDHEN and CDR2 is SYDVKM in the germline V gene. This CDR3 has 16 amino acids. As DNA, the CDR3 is TGTGCCAGCACCGTGGGAGGAGCGAGCCCCTACAATGAGCAGTTCTTC. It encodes CASTVGGASPYNEQFF.

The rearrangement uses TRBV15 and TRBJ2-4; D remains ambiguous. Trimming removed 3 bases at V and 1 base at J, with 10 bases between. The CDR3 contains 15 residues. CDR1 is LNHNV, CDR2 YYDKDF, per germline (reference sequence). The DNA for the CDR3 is TGTGCCACCAGCAGCAAAGACAACGCCAAAAACATTCAGTACTTC. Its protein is CATSSKDNAKNIQYF.

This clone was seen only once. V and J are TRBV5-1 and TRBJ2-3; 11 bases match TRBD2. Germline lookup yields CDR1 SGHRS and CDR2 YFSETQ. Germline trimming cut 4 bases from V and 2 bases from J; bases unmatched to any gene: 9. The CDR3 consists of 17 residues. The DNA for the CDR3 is TGCGCCAGCAGCATTGATGGGACTAGCGGCTCCACAGATACGCAGTATTTT. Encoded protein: CASSIDGTSGSTDTQYF.